This T cell receptor (beta chain) is drawn from a study of beta chain features in type 1 diabetes. The overall study: Cell yields, gender and age were comparable in patients and healthy donors.

A few counts support this clone. Its matching antigen is unknown. Germline CDR1 SQVTM, CDR2 ANQGSEA. Trimming removed 8 bases at V and 3 bases at J, with 13 bases between. The CDR3 totals 12 residues. Findings and caveats of the study: cDNA sequencing could over-represent cells with high TCR expression.

The authors reverse transcribed all of the isolated RNA, so sequencing captured expressed TCRB transcripts. TCRdb's copy holds only in-frame clones and misses some; the assay was immunoSEQ multiplex PCR. Found here are a few hundred thousand clones, 27% of them singletons; the top ten hold 3.5% to 4%. Donors underwent one heparinised blood draw, around 100 mL on average. V is TRBV29-1 and J is TRBJ1-1, with a possible D match to TRBD1 (5 bases). The receptor comes from a young man in good health. Material: central memory CD4+ T cells from blood. For the CDR3, the DNA is TGCAGCACCTCCCGGGGCGACACTGAAGCTTTCTTT. This codes for CSTSRGDTEAFF.